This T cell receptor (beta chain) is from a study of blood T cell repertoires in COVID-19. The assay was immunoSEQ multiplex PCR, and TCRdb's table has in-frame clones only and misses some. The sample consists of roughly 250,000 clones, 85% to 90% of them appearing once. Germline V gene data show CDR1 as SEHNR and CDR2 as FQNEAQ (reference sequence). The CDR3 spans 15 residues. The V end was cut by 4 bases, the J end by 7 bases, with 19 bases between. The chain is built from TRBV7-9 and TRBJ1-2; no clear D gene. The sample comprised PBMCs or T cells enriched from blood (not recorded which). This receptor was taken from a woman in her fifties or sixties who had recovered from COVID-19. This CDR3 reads CASSSGIPGIGGYTF. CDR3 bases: TGTGCCAGCAGCTCCGGGATCCCGGGGATTGGTGGCTACACCTTC. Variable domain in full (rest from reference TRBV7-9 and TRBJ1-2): DTGVSQNPRHKITKRGQNVTFRCDPISEHNRLYWYRQTLGQGPEFLTYFQNEAQLEKSRLLSDRFSAERPKGSFSTLEIQRTEQGDSAMYLCASSSGIPGIGGYTFGSGTRLTVV.